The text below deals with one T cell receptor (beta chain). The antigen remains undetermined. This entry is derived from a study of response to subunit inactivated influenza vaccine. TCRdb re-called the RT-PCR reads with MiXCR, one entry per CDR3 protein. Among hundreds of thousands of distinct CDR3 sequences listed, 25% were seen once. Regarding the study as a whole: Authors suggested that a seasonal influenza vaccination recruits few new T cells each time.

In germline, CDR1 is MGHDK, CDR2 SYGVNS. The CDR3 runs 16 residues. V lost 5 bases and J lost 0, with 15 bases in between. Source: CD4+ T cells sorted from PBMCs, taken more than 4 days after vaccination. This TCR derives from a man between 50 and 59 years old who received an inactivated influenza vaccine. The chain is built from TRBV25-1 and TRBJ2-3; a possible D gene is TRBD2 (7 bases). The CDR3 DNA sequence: TGTGCCAGCAGTCGAAGCCGGGGGGCGAGCACAGATACGCAGTATTTT. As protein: CASSRSRGASTDTQYF.